The rows below give T cell receptor beta chains drawn from one sample of a study of OX40 agonist ivuxolimab in advanced cancers. Generated by immunoSEQ multiplex PCR, the TCRdb table keeps only in-frame clones and is missing some. In the table there are tens of thousands of clones, about 94% of which are singletons. The sequencing here drew on CD4+ or CD8+ T cells sorted from blood, taken in a trial of the OX40 agonist ivuxolimab. The receptor set was obtained from an adult with an advanced solid tumor such as melanoma, head and neck, liver or kidney cancer. The CDR3 runs from the conserved cysteine through the conserved F or W. D genes are given only for firm matches. Clone size is not always given. Where it is, it says once, few, many or a class for expanded clones.

>TRBV5-6|TRBJ1-1|.|.
CASSFGGLNTEAFF
TGTGCCAGCAGCTTCGGGGGGCTGAACACTGAAGCTTTCTTT
>TRBV18|TRBJ2-1|.|.
CASSPDGGEQFF
TGTGCCAGCTCGCCCGATGGGGGAGAGCAGTTCTTC
>TRBV18|TRBJ2-2|.|.
CASSPWGAPAGELFF
TGTGCCAGCTCACCATGGGGGGCGCCTGCCGGGGAGCTGTTTTTT
>TRBV11-3|TRBJ2-5|TRBD1|.
CASSLVWDRTYETQYF
TGTGCCAGCAGCTTAGTATGGGACAGGACGTACGAGACCCAGTACTTC
>TRBV7-2|TRBJ2-5|.|.
CASSLNTVGETQYF
TGTGCCAGCAGCTTAAATACTGTCGGAGAGACCCAGTACTTC
>TRBV27|TRBJ1-1|.|.
CASSLSRLNTEAFF
TGTGCCAGCAGTTTATCGCGTCTGAACACTGAAGCTTTCTTT
>TRBV5-1|TRBJ2-5|TRBD1|.
CASSLAGQAETQYF
TGCGCCAGCAGCTTGGCGGGACAGGCGGAGACCCAGTACTTC
>TRBV6-1|TRBJ2-7|TRBD1|.
CASRGTVYAYEQYF
TGTGCCAGCAGGGGGACAGTTTATGCCTACGAGCAGTACTTC
>TRBV3-1/TRBV3-2|TRBJ2-3|.|once
CASSLAAF
TGTGCCAGCAGCCTCGCGGCCTTT
>TRBV6-6|TRBJ2-1|.|.
CASSSTGGWGNEQFF
TGTGCCAGCAGTTCCACTGGCGGGTGGGGCAATGAGCAGTTCTTC
>TRBV10-3|TRBJ1-2|TRBD1|.
CAIRSDLYRGRDGYTF
TGTGCCATCAGATCAGACCTTTACAGGGGGCGGGATGGCTACACCTTC
>TRBV9|TRBJ2-7|TRBD2|.
CASSVGTGTSGSTYEQYF
TGTGCCAGCAGCGTCGGTACCGGGACTAGCGGATCGACCTACGAGCAGTACTTC
>TRBV5-5|TRBJ2-2|.|.
CASRPRAGPNTGELFF
TGTGCCAGCAGGCCAAGGGCGGGACCGAACACCGGGGAGCTGTTTTTT
>TRBV6-5|TRBJ1-1|.|few
CASRSQLNTEAFF
TGTGCCAGCAGATCACAGTTGAACACTGAAGCTTTCTTT
>TRBV9|TRBJ2-5|TRBD2|.
CASSIGGIQETQYF
TGTGCCAGCAGCATCGGGGGGATTCAAGAGACCCAGTACTTC
>TRBV19|TRBJ2-7|.|.
CASSIEVRSSYEQYF
TGTGCCAGTAGTATTGAGGTGAGGAGCTCCTACGAGCAGTACTTC
>TRBV10-3|TRBJ2-3|.|.
CAISESRTTSTDTQYF
TGTGCCATCAGTGAGTCTAGGACTACGAGCACAGATACGCAGTATTTT
>TRBV7-6|TRBJ2-7|TRBD2|.
CASRLLAGGEDEQYF
TGTGCCAGCAGGTTACTAGCGGGAGGAGAAGACGAGCAGTACTTC
>TRBV11-3|TRBJ2-2|TRBD2|.
CASSWTSGSTGELFF
TGTGCCAGCAGCTGGACTAGCGGGAGTACCGGGGAGCTGTTTTTT
>TRBV30|TRBJ1-1|.|.
CAWTGMRTEAFF
TGTGCCTGGACGGGGATGAGAACTGAAGCTTTCTTT
>TRBV11-3|TRBJ1-1|TRBD1|.
CASSPTRQGAAFF
TGTGCCAGCAGCCCGACAAGACAGGGGGCAGCTTTCTTT
>TRBV5-1|TRBJ2-5|TRBD1|once
CASSQGVETQYF
TGCGCCAGCAGTCAGGGGGTGGAGACCCAGTACTTC